Listed below are T cell receptor beta chains from one sample, sequenced in a study of T cells after yellow fever vaccination. One entry per CDR3 protein, called by TCRdb with MiXCR from the 5' RACE reads. The data show some 350,000 distinct CDR3 sequences, with 4.1% seen just once and under 30% held by the top ten. The source material was PBMCs, sampled 5 days after the yellow fever booster vaccination. These TCRs come from a man aged 18 to 30 who received the YFV17D yellow fever vaccine. CDR3s include the opening cysteine and the closing phenylalanine or tryptophan. D genes are given only for firm matches. For some rows the clone size is stated as once, few or many, or as a class when expanded; others skip it.

abundance: NA
d_gene: NA
j_gene: TRBJ1-4
v_gene: TRBV7-2
CDR3nt: TGTGCCAGCAGCTTAAGGAGGGGGGTCGATAAAAAACTGTTTTTT
CDR3aa: CASSLRRGVDKKLFF

abundance: NA
d_gene: TRBD1
j_gene: TRBJ2-3
v_gene: TRBV18
CDR3nt: TGTGCCAGCTCACCAACTTCTCCGGGACAGGGGTTTTCAGATACGCAGTATTTT
CDR3aa: CASSPTSPGQGFSDTQYF

abundance: many
d_gene: TRBD2
j_gene: TRBJ2-7
v_gene: TRBV4-3
CDR3nt: TGCGCCAGCAGCCCCTCGCTTGCTAGCGGGGCCTACGAGCAGTACTTC
CDR3aa: CASSPSLASGAYEQYF

abundance: many
d_gene: NA
j_gene: TRBJ2-3
v_gene: TRBV7-2
CDR3nt: TGTGCCAGCAGCACGCGACAGTTCACCGGAGATACGCAGTATTTT
CDR3aa: CASSTRQFTGDTQYF

abundance: few
d_gene: TRBD1
j_gene: TRBJ1-5
v_gene: TRBV19
CDR3nt: TGTGCCAGTAGTAATGGACAGGGGAGTCAGCCCCAGCATTTT
CDR3aa: CASSNGQGSQPQHF

abundance: NA
d_gene: TRBD1
j_gene: TRBJ2-5
v_gene: TRBV5-1
CDR3nt: TGCGCCAGCAGCTTACTAACAGGGGTTGAGACCCAGTACTTC
CDR3aa: CASSLLTGVETQYF

abundance: many
d_gene: NA
j_gene: TRBJ2-7
v_gene: TRBV7-6
CDR3nt: TGTGCCAGCAGCTTATCGGGTCTGGCCGACGAGCAGTACTTC
CDR3aa: CASSLSGLADEQYF

abundance: many
d_gene: NA
j_gene: TRBJ2-5
v_gene: TRBV4-1
CDR3nt: TGCGCCAGCAGCCAAAGCCAGAGACGGAGGGAGACCCAGTACTTC
CDR3aa: CASSQSQRRRETQYF

abundance: NA
d_gene: NA
j_gene: TRBJ2-1
v_gene: TRBV5-6
CDR3nt: TGTGCCAGCAGCCTTTCACAGGGGGCTCGACTAGCGAACTACAATGAGCAGTTCTTC
CDR3aa: CASSLSQGARLANYNEQFF

abundance: few
d_gene: NA
j_gene: TRBJ2-1
v_gene: TRBV25-1
CDR3nt: TGTGCCAGCAGTGCTAACGCGGGGCCCTACAATGAGCAGTTCTTC
CDR3aa: CASSANAGPYNEQFF

abundance: few
d_gene: TRBD2
j_gene: TRBJ2-2
v_gene: TRBV12-3/TRBV12-4
CDR3nt: TGTGCCAGCAGTGCGGGACTAGCGGGCGGTACCGGGGAGCTGTTTTTT
CDR3aa: CASSAGLAGGTGELFF

abundance: NA
d_gene: TRBD2
j_gene: TRBJ2-3
v_gene: TRBV7-2
CDR3nt: TGTGCCAGCAGCGGACTAGCGGGGGGTTGGGGAAGCACAGATACGCAGTATTTT
CDR3aa: CASSGLAGGWGSTDTQYF

abundance: NA
d_gene: NA
j_gene: TRBJ2-6
v_gene: TRBV21-1
CDR3nt: TGTGCCAGCAGCAGATTGGAAGCCGGGACAGCCGACTCTGGGGCCAACGTCCTGACTTTC
CDR3aa: CASSRLEAGTADSGANVLTF

abundance: NA
d_gene: NA
j_gene: TRBJ1-6
v_gene: TRBV20-1
CDR3nt: TGCAGTGCTAGACACCCGACAGGAGCGTCCTATAATTCACCCCTCCACTTT
CDR3aa: CSARHPTGASYNSPLHF

abundance: few
d_gene: TRBD1
j_gene: TRBJ1-4
v_gene: TRBV18
CDR3nt: TGTGCCAGCAGATTGGGATTTCGGACAGGGGATGAAAAACTGTTTTTT
CDR3aa: CASRLGFRTGDEKLFF

abundance: NA
d_gene: TRBD1
j_gene: TRBJ1-1
v_gene: TRBV7-9
CDR3nt: TGTTCCAGCAGTACACCGGGACAGGAAGCTTTCTTT
CDR3aa: CSSSTPGQEAFF

abundance: few
d_gene: TRBD1
j_gene: TRBJ1-2
v_gene: TRBV27
CDR3nt: TGTGCCAGCAGTTTAAACAGGGGGGCCTATGGCTACACCTTC
CDR3aa: CASSLNRGAYGYTF

abundance: few
d_gene: NA
j_gene: TRBJ1-3
v_gene: TRBV5-1
CDR3nt: TGCGCCAGCAGCCCTTTCGGCGGGGCAGGAAACACCATATATTTT
CDR3aa: CASSPFGGAGNTIYF

abundance: NA
d_gene: TRBD1
j_gene: TRBJ1-2
v_gene: TRBV20-1
CDR3nt: TGCAGTGCTAGAGACCTCAGGGGGTGGGGCTATGGCTACACCTTC
CDR3aa: CSARDLRGWGYGYTF

abundance: NA
d_gene: NA
j_gene: TRBJ1-5
v_gene: TRBV3-1
CDR3nt: TGTGCCAGCAGCCAGCAGCCGAATCAGCCCCAGCATTTT
CDR3aa: CASSQQPNQPQHF

abundance: NA
d_gene: NA
j_gene: TRBJ1-3
v_gene: TRBV20-1
CDR3nt: TGCAGTGCTAGAGGACAGTCTGGAAACACCATATATTTT
CDR3aa: CSARGQSGNTIYF

abundance: NA
d_gene: NA
j_gene: TRBJ1-1
v_gene: TRBV14
CDR3nt: TGTGCCAGCAGCCAAGAGGGCTGGCGCCGGGCTTTCTTT
CDR3aa: CASSQEGWRRAFF

abundance: NA
d_gene: NA
j_gene: TRBJ1-1
v_gene: TRBV7-9
CDR3nt: TGTGCCAGCAGCATCAGACAGGTGGGGGACACTGAAGCTTTCTTT
CDR3aa: CASSIRQVGDTEAFF

abundance: many
d_gene: NA
j_gene: TRBJ2-1
v_gene: TRBV5-6
CDR3nt: TGTGCCAGCAGCTTTCATCCGTCCTACAATGAGCAGTTCTTC
CDR3aa: CASSFHPSYNEQFF

abundance: many
d_gene: TRBD2
j_gene: TRBJ2-1
v_gene: TRBV5-1
CDR3nt: TGCGCCAGCAGCTTGATGTGGTTTAGCGGGGAGTACAATGAGCAGTTCTTC
CDR3aa: CASSLMWFSGEYNEQFF

abundance: many
d_gene: NA
j_gene: TRBJ1-6
v_gene: TRBV12-3/TRBV12-4
CDR3nt: TGTGCCAGCAGGGACGAGGGACCCCTCCACTTT
CDR3aa: CASRDEGPLHF

abundance: many
d_gene: NA
j_gene: TRBJ1-6
v_gene: TRBV6-5
CDR3nt: TGTGCCAGCACCCAATCCGAGGCCTACCGGTCACCCCTCCACTTT
CDR3aa: CASTQSEAYRSPLHF

abundance: few
d_gene: NA
j_gene: TRBJ1-6
v_gene: TRBV9
CDR3nt: TGTGCCAGCAGCCCGGAGCTGAGCTCCTATAATTCACCCCTCCACTTT
CDR3aa: CASSPELSSYNSPLHF

abundance: many
d_gene: NA
j_gene: TRBJ1-5
v_gene: TRBV2
CDR3nt: TGTGCCAGCAGACAGGGAGGGGGTCAGCCCCAGCATTTT
CDR3aa: CASRQGGGQPQHF

abundance: few
d_gene: NA
j_gene: TRBJ2-1
v_gene: TRBV7-2
CDR3nt: TGTGCCAGCAGCTTCGCCGGGACCACGGGGCATGAGCAGTTCTTC
CDR3aa: CASSFAGTTGHEQFF

abundance: NA
d_gene: TRBD1
j_gene: TRBJ2-5
v_gene: TRBV11-2
CDR3nt: TGTGCCAGCAGCCTAGAGGGGGCCGGGGACGAGACCCAGTACTTC
CDR3aa: CASSLEGAGDETQYF

abundance: many
d_gene: NA
j_gene: TRBJ2-2
v_gene: TRBV7-7
CDR3nt: TGTGCCAGCAGCTTAAGAGGGGGGTACACCGGGGAGCTGTTTTTT
CDR3aa: CASSLRGGYTGELFF

abundance: many
d_gene: NA
j_gene: TRBJ1-2
v_gene: TRBV4-1
CDR3nt: TGCGCCAGCAGCCGAGGAGGCTACTATGGCTACACCTTC
CDR3aa: CASSRGGYYGYTF

abundance: NA
d_gene: NA
j_gene: TRBJ2-3
v_gene: TRBV7-2
CDR3nt: TGTGCCAGCAGCTTCGCGACAGGCGGAGATACGCAGTATTTT
CDR3aa: CASSFATGGDTQYF

abundance: many
d_gene: NA
j_gene: TRBJ1-5
v_gene: TRBV20-1
CDR3nt: TGCAGTGTTAATAACAGGGCGAGCAATCAGCCCCAGCATTTT
CDR3aa: CSVNNRASNQPQHF

abundance: few
d_gene: TRBD2
j_gene: TRBJ2-5
v_gene: TRBV7-2
CDR3nt: TGTGCCAGCAAGGCGGGGGGGCCGTCGGAGACCCAGTACTTC
CDR3aa: CASKAGGPSETQYF